This TCR beta chain derives from a study of graft-versus-host responses after intestinal transplantation. CDR3 size: 16 residues. Germline values: CDR1 SGHDT, CDR2 YYEEEE. V was pared by 2 bases and J by 7 bases, with 21 bases between. Overall study results and limits: Some GvH clones appeared in ileal mucosa or blood before recipient bone marrow.

This clone was detected only once. What it binds is unknown. TCRdb keeps only in-frame clones here, not all; method: immunoSEQ multiplex PCR. Of around 100,000 clones listed, about 90% are singletons. The V call is TRBV5-6, the J call TRBJ2-5, with D perhaps TRBD2 (5 bases). The receptor's source is a human donor who was the organ donor for an intestinal transplant. The source was unstimulated CD4+ T cells sorted from spleen or lymph node cells, collected before transplant. Here the CDR3 reads CASSLTTAGFRGTQYF. The CDR3, as DNA: TGTGCCAGCAGCTTAACAACGGCAGGATTCCGGGGGACCCAGTACTTC.